The 10 T cell receptor beta chains below were found in one sample sequenced in a study of metastatic and nonmetastatic thyroid tumors. With MiXCR, TCRdb called clones anew from the PCR reads. Of 15,000 to 20,000 clones listed, 25% to 35% were seen once; the top ten hold about 13%. The entire patient cohort was treatment-naive prior to thyroid surgery. Sequenced input: tumor tissue. These receptors originate from a female donor with papillary thyroid cancer or a benign thyroid nodule (not recorded which). Some clones in this sample may be carry-over from other donors' samples.

The chain's CDR3 is CASSWSRGLAASWGQFF. In DNA form, the CDR3 reads TGTGCCAGCAGTTGGAGCCGGGGACTAGCGGCCTCCTGGGGGCAGTTCTTC. The chain links TRBV12-3 or TRBV12-4 to TRBJ2-1; 11 bases line up with TRBD2. Trimming took 4 bases from V and 12 from J; bases not matched to a gene: 17. CDR3 length: 17 residues.

The rearrangement links TRBV10-1 to TRBJ2-7, with TRBD1 matching over 8 bases. Per germline, CDR1 WNHNN and CDR2 SYGVQD (reference sequence). This CDR3 has 15 residues. V was pared by 0 bases and J by 3 bases, with 4 bases of the junction left unmatched. The CDR3 sequence: CASSESRDRHYEQYF. The CDR3 DNA reads as TGCGCCAGCAGTGAGTCACGGGACAGGCACTACGAGCAGTACTTC.

V gene TRBV5-1 combines with J gene TRBJ1-2; D perhaps matches TRBD1 (6 bases). The V end was cut by 4 bases, the J end by 3 bases, with 10 bases between. This CDR3 contains 13 residues. The germline gives CDR1 SGHRS, CDR2 YFSETQ. The CDR3 region is CASSPDSYYGYTF. The CDR3 DNA reads as TGCGCCAGCAGCCCGGACAGTTACTATGGCTACACCTTC.

This clone has just a few counts. The chain joins TRBV9 to TRBJ2-2; D is possibly TRBD1 or TRBD2 (5 bases each). Looked up from germline, CDR1 is SGDLS and CDR2 is YYNGEE. Between the trimmed V and J ends, which lost 7 bases and 7 bases, there was a span of 11 bases. This CDR3 contains 12 residues. In DNA form, the CDR3 reads TGTGCCAGCGAGGGGACCGGCGGGGAGCTGTTTTTT. Amino acids: CASEGTGGELFF.

Judged by abundance, this clone is medium-sized (0.01 to 0.1%). The rearrangement joins TRBV11-3 to TRBJ1-1; D gene ambiguous. The V gene's germline CDR1 is SGHNT and CDR2 YENEEA. V lost 5 bases and J 2 bases, leaving 3 bases between the germline ends. The length of the CDR3 is 11 residues. The CDR3 bases are TGTGCCAGCAGCCGCAACACTGAAGCTTTCTTT. It yields the protein CASSRNTEAFF.

The V gene is TRBV7-6, the J gene TRBJ2-7, with D uncertain. Germline V gene data show CDR1 as SGHVS and CDR2 as FNYEAQ. Trimming removed 4 bases from V and 2 bases from J, with 15 bases in between. CDR3 length: 15 residues. The CDR3 bases are TGTGCCAGCAGCTCGTCATTCGGAGATACCTACGAGCAGTACTTC. Translation: CASSSSFGDTYEQYF.

This clone is medium-sized within its sample. The V gene is TRBV20-1, the J gene TRBJ1-2; TRBD1 matches at 8 bases. The ends lost 1 base at V and 8 bases at J; junction bases unmatched: 15. The germline CDR1 and CDR2 sequences are DFQATT and SNEGSKA (reference sequence). The CDR3 contains 16 residues. CDR3 protein: CSARVPWGQGAGGYTF. The CDR3 DNA follows: TGCAGTGCTAGAGTCCCGTGGGGCCAGGGGGCGGGCGGCTACACCTTC.

Only a few counts were recorded for this clone. The V and J genes are TRBV6-1 and TRBJ2-7, with unresolved D. CDR1 MNHNS and CDR2 SASEGT come from the germline V gene. CDR3 length equals 11 residues. The V end was cut by 5 bases, the J end by 5 bases, with 7 bases between. CDR3 loop: CASSSLNEQYF. CDR3 in DNA: TGTGCCAGCAGTTCTCTGAACGAGCAGTACTTC.

The rearrangement links TRBV19 to TRBJ1-1; possible D gene TRBD1, 5 bases. The CDR3 is 12 residues long. V was shortened by 7 bases and J by 11 bases, with 17 bases between the two germline ends. Germline V gene data show CDR1 as LNHDA and CDR2 as SQIVND (reference sequence). The CDR3 DNA is TGTGCCAGTACCCAGGGCGGGCTCGACGCTTTCTTT. It translates to CASTQGGLDAFF.

There are a few counts of this clone. V is TRBV28 and J is TRBJ1-2, with D possibly TRBD1 on 6 matching bases. Trimming removed 7 bases from V and 8 bases from J, with 23 bases in between. CDR3 length equals 15 residues. Germline V CDR1 and CDR2: MDHEN, SYDVKM. The CDR3 DNA sequence: TGTGCCAGCAAACCTACGGGGGCTATCTATGCGGGCTACACCTTC. Translation: CASKPTGAIYAGYTF.